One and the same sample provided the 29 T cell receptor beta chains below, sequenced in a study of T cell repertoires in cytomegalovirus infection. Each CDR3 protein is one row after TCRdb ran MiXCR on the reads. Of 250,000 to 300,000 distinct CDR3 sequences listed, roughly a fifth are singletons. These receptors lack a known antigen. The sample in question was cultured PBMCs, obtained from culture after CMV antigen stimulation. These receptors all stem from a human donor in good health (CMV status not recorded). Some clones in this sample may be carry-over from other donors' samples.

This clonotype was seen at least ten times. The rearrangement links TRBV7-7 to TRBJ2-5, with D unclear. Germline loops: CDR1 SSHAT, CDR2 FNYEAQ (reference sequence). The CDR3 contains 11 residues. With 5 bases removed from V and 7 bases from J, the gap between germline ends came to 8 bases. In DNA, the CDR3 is TGTGCCAGCAGCCTCTCAGGGACCCAGTACTTC. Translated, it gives CASSLSGTQYF.

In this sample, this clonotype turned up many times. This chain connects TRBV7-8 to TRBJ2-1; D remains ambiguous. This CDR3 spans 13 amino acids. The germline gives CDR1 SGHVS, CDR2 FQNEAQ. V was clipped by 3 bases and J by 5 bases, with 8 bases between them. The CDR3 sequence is CASSLGANNEQFF. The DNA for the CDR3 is TGTGCCAGCAGCTTGGGCGCGAACAATGAGCAGTTCTTC.

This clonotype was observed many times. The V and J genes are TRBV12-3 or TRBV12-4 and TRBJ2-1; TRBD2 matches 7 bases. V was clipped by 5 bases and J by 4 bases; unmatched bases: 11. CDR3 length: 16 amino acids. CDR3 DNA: TGTGCCAGCAGTCCCTCGACCCAGCGGGGTTACAATGAGCAGTTCTTC. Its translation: CASSPSTQRGYNEQFF.

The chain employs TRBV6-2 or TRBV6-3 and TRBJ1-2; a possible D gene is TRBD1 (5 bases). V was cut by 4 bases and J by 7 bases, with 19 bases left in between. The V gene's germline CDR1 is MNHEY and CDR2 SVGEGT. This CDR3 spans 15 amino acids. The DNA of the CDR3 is TGTGCCAGCAGTTCTTCAAACAGGTATCTAGGTGGCTACACCTTC. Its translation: CASSSSNRYLGGYTF.

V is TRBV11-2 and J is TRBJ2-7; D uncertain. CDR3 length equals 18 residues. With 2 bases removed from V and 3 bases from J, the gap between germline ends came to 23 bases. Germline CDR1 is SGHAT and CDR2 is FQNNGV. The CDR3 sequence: CASSLIGPPTYGGYEQYV. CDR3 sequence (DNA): TGTGCCAGCAGCTTAATTGGGCCACCCACATATGGTGGCTACGAGCAGTACGTC.

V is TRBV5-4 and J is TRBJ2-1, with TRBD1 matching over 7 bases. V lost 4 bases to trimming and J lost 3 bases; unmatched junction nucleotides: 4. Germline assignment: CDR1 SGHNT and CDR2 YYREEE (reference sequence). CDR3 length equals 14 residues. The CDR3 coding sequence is TGTGCCAGCAGCGAGGGACAGAACTACAATGAGCAGTTCTTC. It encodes CASSEGQNYNEQFF. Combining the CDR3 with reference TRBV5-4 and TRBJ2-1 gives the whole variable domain ETGVTQSPTHLIKTRGQQVTLRCSSQSGHNTVSWYQQALGQGPQFIFQYYREEENGRGNFPPRFSGLQFPNYSSELNVNALELDDSALYLCASSEGQNYNEQFFGPGTRLTVL.

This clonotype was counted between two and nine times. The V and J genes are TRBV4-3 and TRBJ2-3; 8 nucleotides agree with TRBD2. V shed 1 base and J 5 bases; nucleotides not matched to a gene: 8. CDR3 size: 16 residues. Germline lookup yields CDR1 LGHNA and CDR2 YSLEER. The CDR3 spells CASSQGSSGRRDTQYF. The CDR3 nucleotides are TGCGCCAGCAGCCAAGGATCAAGCGGGAGAAGAGATACGCAGTATTTT.

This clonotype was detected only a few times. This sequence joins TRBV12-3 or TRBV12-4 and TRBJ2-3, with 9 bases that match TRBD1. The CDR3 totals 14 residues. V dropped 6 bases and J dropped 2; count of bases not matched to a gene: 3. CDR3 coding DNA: TGTGCCAGCAGGGACAGGGGCTACACAGATACGCAGTATTTT. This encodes CASRDRGYTDTQYF.

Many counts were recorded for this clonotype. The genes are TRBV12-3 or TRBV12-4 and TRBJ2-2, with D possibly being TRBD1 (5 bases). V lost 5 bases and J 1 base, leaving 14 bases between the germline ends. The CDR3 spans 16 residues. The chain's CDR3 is CASSAASRGNTGELFF. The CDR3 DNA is TGTGCCAGCAGTGCTGCTAGTAGGGGGAACACCGGGGAGCTGTTTTTT.

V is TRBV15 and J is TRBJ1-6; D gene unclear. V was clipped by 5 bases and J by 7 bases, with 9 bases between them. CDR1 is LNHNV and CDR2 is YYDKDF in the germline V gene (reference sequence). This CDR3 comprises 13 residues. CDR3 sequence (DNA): TGTGCCACCAGCGAGGCGGACAATTCACCCCTCCACTTT. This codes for CATSEADNSPLHF.

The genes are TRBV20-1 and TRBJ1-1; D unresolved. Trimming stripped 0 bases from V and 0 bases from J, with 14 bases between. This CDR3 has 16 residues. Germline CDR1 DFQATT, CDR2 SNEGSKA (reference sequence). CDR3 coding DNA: TGCAGTGCTAGAGATTGGGCAAACTCCATGAACACTGAAGCTTTCTTT. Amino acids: CSARDWANSMNTEAFF.

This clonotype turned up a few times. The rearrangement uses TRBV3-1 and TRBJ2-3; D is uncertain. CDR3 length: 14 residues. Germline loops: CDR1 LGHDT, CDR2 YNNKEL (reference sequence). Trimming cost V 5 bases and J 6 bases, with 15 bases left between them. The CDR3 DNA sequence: TGTGCCAGCAGCTCAGAACGCCCATCGGATACGCAGTATTTT. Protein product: CASSSERPSDTQYF.

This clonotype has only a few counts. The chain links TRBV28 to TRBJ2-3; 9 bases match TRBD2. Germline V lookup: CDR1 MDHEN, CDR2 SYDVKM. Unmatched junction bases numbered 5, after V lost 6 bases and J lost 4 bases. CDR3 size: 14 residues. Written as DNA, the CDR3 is TGTGCCAGCAGGGCCCTAGCGGGACCAGATACGCAGTATTTT. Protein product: CASRALAGPDTQYF.

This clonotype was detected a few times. CDR3 bases: TGCAGCGGGGGAGGGGGGCCTGGAGAGACCCAGTACTTC. Amino acids: CSGGGGPGETQYF. The gene calls are TRBV29-1 and TRBJ2-5, with D possibly matching TRBD2 (7 bases). Germline V CDR1 and CDR2: SQVTM, ANQGSEA. Trimming stripped 7 bases from V and 4 bases from J, with 16 bases between. The length of the CDR3 is 13 residues.

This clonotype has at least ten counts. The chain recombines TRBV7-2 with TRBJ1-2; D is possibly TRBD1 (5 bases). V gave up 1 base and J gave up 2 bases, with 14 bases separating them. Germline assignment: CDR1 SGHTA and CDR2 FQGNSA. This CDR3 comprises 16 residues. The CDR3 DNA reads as TGTGCCAGCAGCTTAGACAGGCCCTCTATCAACTATGGCTACACCTTC. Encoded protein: CASSLDRPSINYGYTF. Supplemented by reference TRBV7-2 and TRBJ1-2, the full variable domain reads GAGVSQSPSNKVTEKGKDVELRCDPISGHTALYWYRQSLGQGLEFLIYFQGNSAPDKSGLPSDRFSAERTGGSVSTLTIQRTQQEDSAVYLCASSLDRPSINYGYTFGSGTRLTVV.

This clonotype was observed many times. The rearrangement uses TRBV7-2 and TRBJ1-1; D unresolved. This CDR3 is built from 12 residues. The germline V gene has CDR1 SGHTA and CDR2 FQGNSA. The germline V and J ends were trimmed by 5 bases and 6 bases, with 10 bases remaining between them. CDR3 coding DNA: TGTGCCAGCAGCCGCGGGAGGGCTGAAGCTTTCTTT. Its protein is CASSRGRAEAFF.

The CDR3 sequence: CASSLYGDSGANVLTF. The DNA of the CDR3 is TGTGCCAGCAGTTTATATGGGGACTCTGGGGCCAACGTCCTGACTTTC. The rearrangement uses TRBV12-3 or TRBV12-4 and TRBJ2-6, with D hard to call. Trimming cost V 2 bases and J 0 bases, with 8 bases left between them. The CDR3 consists of 16 residues.

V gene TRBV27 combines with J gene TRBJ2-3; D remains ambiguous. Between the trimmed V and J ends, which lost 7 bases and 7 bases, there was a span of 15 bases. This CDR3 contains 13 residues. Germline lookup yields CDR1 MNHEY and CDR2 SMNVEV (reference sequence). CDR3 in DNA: TGTGCCAGCAAGGAAGCTATGGGAAATACGCAGTATTTT. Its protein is CASKEAMGNTQYF.

CDR3 nucleotide sequence: TGTGCCAGTAGTCGGACCCGCAGCTCCTACGAGCAGTACTTC. It codes for CASSRTRSSYEQYF. The chain has TRBV19 and TRBJ2-7; D uncertain. The CDR3 covers 14 residues. V lost 5 bases, J lost 0 bases, and 11 bases lay in between. Germline values: CDR1 LNHDA, CDR2 SQIVND (reference sequence).

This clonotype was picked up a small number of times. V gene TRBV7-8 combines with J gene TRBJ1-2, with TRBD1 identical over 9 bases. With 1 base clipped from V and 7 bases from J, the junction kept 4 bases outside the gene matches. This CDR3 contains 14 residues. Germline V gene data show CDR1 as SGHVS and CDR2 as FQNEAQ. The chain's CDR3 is CASSLGTGGGGYTF. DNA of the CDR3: TGTGCCAGCAGCTTAGGTACAGGGGGCGGTGGCTACACCTTC. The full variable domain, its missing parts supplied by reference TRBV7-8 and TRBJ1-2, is GAGVSQSPRYKVAKRGQDVALRCDPISGHVSLFWYQQALGQGPEFLTYFQNEAQLDKSGLPSDRFFAERPEGSVSTLKIQRTQQEDSAVYLCASSLGTGGGGYTFGSGTRLTVV.

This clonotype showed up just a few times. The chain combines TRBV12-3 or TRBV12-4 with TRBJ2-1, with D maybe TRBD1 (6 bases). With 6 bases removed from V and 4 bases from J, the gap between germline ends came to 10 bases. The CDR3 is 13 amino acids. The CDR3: CASRSGTYNEQFF. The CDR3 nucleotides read TGTGCCAGCAGATCCGGGACATACAATGAGCAGTTCTTC.

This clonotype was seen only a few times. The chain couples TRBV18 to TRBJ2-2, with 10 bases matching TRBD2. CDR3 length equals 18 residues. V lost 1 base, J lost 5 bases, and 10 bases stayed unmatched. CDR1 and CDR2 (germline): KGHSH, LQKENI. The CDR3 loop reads CASSPRSIAGGLTGELFF. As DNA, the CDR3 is TGTGCCAGCTCACCACGTTCGATAGCGGGAGGACTTACCGGGGAGCTGTTTTTT.

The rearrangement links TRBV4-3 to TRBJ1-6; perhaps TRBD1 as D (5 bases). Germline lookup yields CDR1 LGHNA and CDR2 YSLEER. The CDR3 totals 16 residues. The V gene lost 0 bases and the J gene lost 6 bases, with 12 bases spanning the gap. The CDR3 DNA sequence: TGCGCCAGCAGCCAAGATTGGGGGTTGGGTAATTCACCCCTCCACTTT. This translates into CASSQDWGLGNSPLHF.

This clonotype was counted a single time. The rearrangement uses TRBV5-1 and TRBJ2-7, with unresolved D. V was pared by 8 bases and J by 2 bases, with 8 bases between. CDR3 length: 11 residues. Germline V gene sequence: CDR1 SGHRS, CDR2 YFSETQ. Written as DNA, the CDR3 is TGCGCCAGTGGGTCCGCCTACGAGCAGTACTTC. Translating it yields CASGSAYEQYF.

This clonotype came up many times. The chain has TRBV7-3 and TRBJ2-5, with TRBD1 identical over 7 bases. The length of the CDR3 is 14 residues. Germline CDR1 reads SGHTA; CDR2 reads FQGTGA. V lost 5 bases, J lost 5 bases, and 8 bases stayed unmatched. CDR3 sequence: CASSVQGRGETQYF. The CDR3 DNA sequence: TGTGCCAGCAGCGTACAGGGGCGAGGGGAGACCCAGTACTTC.

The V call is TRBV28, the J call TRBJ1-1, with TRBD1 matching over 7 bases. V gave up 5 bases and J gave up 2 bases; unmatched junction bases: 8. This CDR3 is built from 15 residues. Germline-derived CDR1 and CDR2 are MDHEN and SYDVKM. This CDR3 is CASSLPGQTNTEAFF. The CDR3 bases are TGTGCCAGCAGTCTTCCGGGACAGACAAACACTGAAGCTTTCTTT.

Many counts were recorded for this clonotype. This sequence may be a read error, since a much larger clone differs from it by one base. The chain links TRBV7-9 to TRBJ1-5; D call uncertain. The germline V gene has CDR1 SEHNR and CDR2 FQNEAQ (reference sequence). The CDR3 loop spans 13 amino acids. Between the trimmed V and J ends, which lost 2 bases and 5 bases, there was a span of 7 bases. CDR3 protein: CASSLSWDQPQHF. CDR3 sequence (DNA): TGTGCCAGCAGCTTAAGTTGGGATCAGCCCCAGCATTTT.

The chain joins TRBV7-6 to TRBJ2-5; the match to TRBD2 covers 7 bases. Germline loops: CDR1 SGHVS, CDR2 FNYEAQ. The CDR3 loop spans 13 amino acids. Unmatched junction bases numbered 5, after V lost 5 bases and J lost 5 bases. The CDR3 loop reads CASSKGGGETQYF. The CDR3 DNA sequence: TGTGCCAGCAGCAAAGGCGGGGGTGAGACCCAGTACTTC.

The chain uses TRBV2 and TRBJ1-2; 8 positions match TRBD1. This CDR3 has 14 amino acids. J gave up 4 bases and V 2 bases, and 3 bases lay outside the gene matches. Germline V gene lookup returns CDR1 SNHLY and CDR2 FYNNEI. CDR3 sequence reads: CASSESGTGYGYTF. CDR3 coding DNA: TGTGCCAGCAGTGAATCCGGGACAGGCTATGGCTACACCTTC.